This T cell receptor (beta chain) is from a study of T-cell reconstitution after alpha-beta-depleted transplantation in children. The germline gives CDR1 KGHDR, CDR2 SFDVKD. The CDR3 totals 17 residues. V was pared by 9 bases and J by 0 bases, with 6 bases of the junction left unmatched. Note on this clonotype: Antigen: not known.

General study points: Once a year had passed after transplant, T-cell counts and diversity came mostly from newly produced T cells.

Unique molecular identifiers were incorporated when the TCRbeta library was constructed. MiXCR, run by TCRdb on the PCR reads, gives a single entry per CDR3 protein. The sample contains some 600,000 distinct CDR3 sequences, under 15% of which appear only once. This TCR came from a male patient aged 5 to 17 who had a stem cell transplant for acute myeloid leukemia, so the T cells may come from the graft donor. The source was PBMCs, mostly from graft donor cells, collected 360 days after TCRalphabeta/CD19-depleted stem cell transplant. The rearrangement links TRBV24-1 to TRBJ2-3; TRBD2 matches at 15 bases. The CDR3 bases are TGTGCCACCGAGGGACTAGCGGGAGGAACTAGCACAGATACGCAGTATTTT. Protein sequence: CATEGLAGGTSTDTQYF.